This TCR beta chain is drawn from a study of control samples from healthy donors and cancer patients. Sequencing used immunoSEQ multiplex PCR; TCRdb keeps in-frame clones, though not all of them. The repertoire holds fewer than 200,000 clones, 90% to 95% seen once, with over 1.3% in the top ten. Material for sequencing was blood. This TCR derives from a man between 18 and 35 years old in good health.

The CDR3 is CAWSGQSYNEQFF. The CDR3 coding sequence is TGTGCCTGGAGTGGCCAGTCCTACAATGAGCAGTTCTTC. The chain has TRBV30 and TRBJ2-1; D call uncertain. The CDR3 has 13 amino acids. From germline, CDR1 is GTSNPN and CDR2 SVGIG (reference sequence). V lost 1 base and J 1 base, leaving 5 bases between the germline ends.